This TCR beta chain was recorded in a study of blood T cell repertoires in COVID-19. Study-level information: The origin of the acute and convalescent COVID-19 samples was the United States, Italy and Spain. Sources were T cells, B-cell-depleted T cells, or PBMCs; the material itself was cDNA or gDNA.

Looked up from germline, CDR1 is LGHDT and CDR2 is YNNKEL (reference sequence). V shed 4 bases and J shed 8 bases, with 14 bases lying between them. This CDR3 region has 14 residues. Authors' data handling: Reference gene primer amplification gave nucleated cell count estimates. This table comes from immunoSEQ multiplex PCR, and its TCRdb copy is limited to in-frame clones, with some not included. That table gives V, J and clone size, and the DNA gave D and trimming. The table has about 220,000 clones, around four fifths seen once. Sequencing input: peripheral blood. This TCR derives from a woman in her forties or fifties with acute or convalescent COVID-19. The chain employs TRBV3-1 (or the pseudogene TRBV3-2) and TRBJ1-4, with D possibly TRBD1 on 6 matching bases. In DNA form, the CDR3 reads TGTGCCAGCAGCCTCCGGACAGAACGGGAAAAACTGTTTTTT. This sequence encodes CASSLRTEREKLFF.